Below, 15 T cell receptor beta chains from the same sample are listed, as sequenced in a study of blood T cell repertoires in COVID-19. Sequenced by immunoSEQ multiplex PCR; TCRdb stores in-frame clones only, minus some. The repertoire includes about 270,000 clones, 82% of them detected once, and roughly 3.1% sits in the top ten. Sequencing input: peripheral blood. The receptors were gathered from a woman between 18 and 29 years old with acute or convalescent COVID-19.

Regarding this clone: The same CDR3 also results from other DNA sequences found in this sample. The rearrangement links TRBV18 to TRBJ2-7; 8 bases match TRBD2. The V gene's germline CDR1 is KGHSH and CDR2 LQKENI. This CDR3 contains 14 residues. Trimming cost V 3 bases and J 0 bases; bases outside gene matches: 1. The CDR3 sequence: CASSPSGSSYEQYF. The CDR3 nucleotides read TGTGCCAGCTCACCGAGCGGGAGCTCCTACGAGCAGTACTTC.

V is TRBV27 and J is TRBJ2-7; tentative D call: TRBD2 (5 bases). The germline V gene encodes CDR1 MNHEY and CDR2 SMNVEV (reference sequence). The CDR3 has 13 residues. V was shortened by 4 bases and J by 3 bases, with 10 bases between the two germline ends. The CDR3 nucleotides are TGTGCCAGCAGTTCCCTGAGGGACTACGAGCAGTACTTC. This sequence encodes CASSSLRDYEQYF.

V gene TRBV19 combines with J gene TRBJ1-1; 8 bases align to TRBD1. The CDR3 consists of 13 residues. V lost 10 bases to trimming and J lost 3 bases; unmatched junction nucleotides: 7. CDR1 and CDR2 (germline): LNHDA, SQIVND (reference sequence). CDR3 nucleotide sequence: TGTGCCACTCAGGGGGCCTGGGACACTGAAGCTTTCTTT. Translated, it gives CATQGAWDTEAFF.

The chain links TRBV7-2 to TRBJ1-2, with D possibly being TRBD1 (5 bases). V dropped 5 bases and J dropped 0 bases, with 10 bases sitting between them. Germline CDR1 reads SGHTA; CDR2 reads FQGNSA. The CDR3 consists of 14 residues. Written as DNA, the CDR3 is TGTGCCAGCAGCCGGGGGGGAACTAACTATGGCTACACCTTC. Its protein product is CASSRGGTNYGYTF.

The J gene is TRBJ1-4, the V gene TRBV9; D call uncertain. CDR1 and CDR2 (germline): SGDLS, YYNGEE. The CDR3 is made up of 13 amino acids. V was shortened by 3 bases and J by 8 bases, with 11 bases between the two germline ends. The CDR3 DNA is TGTGCCAGCAGCGACGCCCGAGAGGAAAAACTGTTTTTT. Amino acid sequence: CASSDAREEKLFF.

V is TRBV4-1 and J is TRBJ2-3; no clear D gene. CDR1 is MGHRA, CDR2 YSYEKL, per germline. The CDR3 sequence is 14 residues long. The germline V and J ends were trimmed by 0 bases and 3 bases, with 7 bases remaining between them. The CDR3 bases are TGCGCCAGCAGCCAAGAGGGCAGGACAGATACGCAGTATTTT. Protein sequence: CASSQEGRTDTQYF.

This chain uses TRBV6-2 or TRBV6-3 with TRBJ2-7; D is unresolved. The V gene lost 5 bases and the J gene lost 12 bases, with 14 bases spanning the gap. This CDR3 is built from 11 residues. Germline CDR1 is MNHEY and CDR2 is SVGEGT. CDR3 sequence (DNA): TGTGCCAGCAGTAAAAATCCAACGGTGTACTTC. Translating it yields CASSKNPTVYF.

This chain links TRBV12-3 or TRBV12-4 with TRBJ1-5; D unresolved. The CDR3 contains 13 residues. V was trimmed by 4 bases and J by 1 base, leaving 5 bases between them. In nucleotides, the CDR3 is TGTGCCAGCAGTTCCGAGAGCAATCAGCCCCAGCATTTT. Its protein is CASSSESNQPQHF.

The chain uses TRBV7-9 and TRBJ2-3; 9 bases are shared with TRBD2. The germline CDR1 and CDR2 sequences are SEHNR and FQNEAQ (reference sequence). V shed 4 bases, J shed 4 bases, and the junction held 12 bases outside the gene matches. The CDR3 runs to 17 residues. CDR3 nucleotide sequence: TGTGCCAGCAGCTCGACGGATGGGCGGGAGGGCCCAGATACGCAGTATTTT. Translation gives CASSSTDGREGPDTQYF.

The chain is built from TRBV19 and TRBJ1-1; tentatively, D is TRBD1 (5 bases). Trimming shortened V by 5 bases and J by 3 bases, and 13 bases separated the two germline ends. This CDR3 has 14 residues. Germline CDR1 reads LNHDA; CDR2 reads SQIVND (reference sequence). CDR3: CASSLWGRDTEAFF. The CDR3 nucleotides read TGTGCCAGTAGTTTGTGGGGGAGGGACACTGAAGCTTTCTTT. Combining the CDR3 with reference TRBV19 and TRBJ1-1 gives the whole variable domain DGGITQSPKYLFRKEGQNVTLSCEQNLNHDAMYWYRQDPGQGLRLIYYSQIVNDFQKGDIAEGYSVSREKKESFPLTVTSAQKNPTAFYLCASSLWGRDTEAFFGQGTRLTVV.

V gene TRBV15 combines with J gene TRBJ2-1; 8 nucleotides line up with TRBD2. V shed 5 bases and J 5 bases; nucleotides not matched to a gene: 11. The CDR3 runs 16 residues. Germline assignment: CDR1 LNHNV and CDR2 YYDKDF (reference sequence). The CDR3 is CATSGARGLVDNEQFF. CDR3 DNA sequence: TGTGCCACCAGCGGGGCCCGGGGACTAGTCGACAATGAGCAGTTCTTC.

This chain uses TRBV7-2 with TRBJ1-1; TRBD1 matches 12 bases. Germline CDR1 is SGHTA and CDR2 is FQGNSA. The junction had 4 bases not matched to a gene; V was cut back by 3 bases and J by 5 bases. This CDR3 has 15 residues. CDR3 DNA sequence: TGTGCCAGCAGCTTTGTGGGACAGGGGGCTACTGAAGCTTTCTTT. This encodes CASSFVGQGATEAFF.

CDR3 in DNA: TGTGCCAGCAGCTTAGGGGACAGCCAGATCTATGGCTACACCTTC. This gives the protein CASSLGDSQIYGYTF. This chain uses TRBV7-9 with TRBJ1-2, with 7 bases identical to TRBD1. V lost 1 base and J lost 4; bases outside the gene matches: 6. Germline V gives CDR1 SEHNR, CDR2 FQNEAQ (reference sequence). CDR3 length: 15 residues.

The chain employs TRBV20-1 and TRBJ2-7; D unresolved. Trimming removed 0 bases from V and 4 bases from J, with 4 bases in between. The length of the CDR3 is 11 residues. The V gene's germline CDR1 is DFQATT and CDR2 SNEGSKA (reference sequence). The CDR3 sequence is CSARDSYEQYF. The CDR3, as DNA: TGCAGTGCTAGAGATTCGTACGAGCAGTACTTC.

The V gene is TRBV15, the J gene TRBJ2-3; D not certain. V was trimmed by 0 bases and J by 0 bases, leaving 10 bases between them. Germline CDR1 reads LNHNV; CDR2 reads YYDKDF (reference sequence). CDR3 length equals 16 residues. The CDR3 is CATSRDPRGSTDTQYF. In DNA, the CDR3 is TGTGCCACCAGCAGAGATCCTCGCGGTAGCACAGATACGCAGTATTTT.